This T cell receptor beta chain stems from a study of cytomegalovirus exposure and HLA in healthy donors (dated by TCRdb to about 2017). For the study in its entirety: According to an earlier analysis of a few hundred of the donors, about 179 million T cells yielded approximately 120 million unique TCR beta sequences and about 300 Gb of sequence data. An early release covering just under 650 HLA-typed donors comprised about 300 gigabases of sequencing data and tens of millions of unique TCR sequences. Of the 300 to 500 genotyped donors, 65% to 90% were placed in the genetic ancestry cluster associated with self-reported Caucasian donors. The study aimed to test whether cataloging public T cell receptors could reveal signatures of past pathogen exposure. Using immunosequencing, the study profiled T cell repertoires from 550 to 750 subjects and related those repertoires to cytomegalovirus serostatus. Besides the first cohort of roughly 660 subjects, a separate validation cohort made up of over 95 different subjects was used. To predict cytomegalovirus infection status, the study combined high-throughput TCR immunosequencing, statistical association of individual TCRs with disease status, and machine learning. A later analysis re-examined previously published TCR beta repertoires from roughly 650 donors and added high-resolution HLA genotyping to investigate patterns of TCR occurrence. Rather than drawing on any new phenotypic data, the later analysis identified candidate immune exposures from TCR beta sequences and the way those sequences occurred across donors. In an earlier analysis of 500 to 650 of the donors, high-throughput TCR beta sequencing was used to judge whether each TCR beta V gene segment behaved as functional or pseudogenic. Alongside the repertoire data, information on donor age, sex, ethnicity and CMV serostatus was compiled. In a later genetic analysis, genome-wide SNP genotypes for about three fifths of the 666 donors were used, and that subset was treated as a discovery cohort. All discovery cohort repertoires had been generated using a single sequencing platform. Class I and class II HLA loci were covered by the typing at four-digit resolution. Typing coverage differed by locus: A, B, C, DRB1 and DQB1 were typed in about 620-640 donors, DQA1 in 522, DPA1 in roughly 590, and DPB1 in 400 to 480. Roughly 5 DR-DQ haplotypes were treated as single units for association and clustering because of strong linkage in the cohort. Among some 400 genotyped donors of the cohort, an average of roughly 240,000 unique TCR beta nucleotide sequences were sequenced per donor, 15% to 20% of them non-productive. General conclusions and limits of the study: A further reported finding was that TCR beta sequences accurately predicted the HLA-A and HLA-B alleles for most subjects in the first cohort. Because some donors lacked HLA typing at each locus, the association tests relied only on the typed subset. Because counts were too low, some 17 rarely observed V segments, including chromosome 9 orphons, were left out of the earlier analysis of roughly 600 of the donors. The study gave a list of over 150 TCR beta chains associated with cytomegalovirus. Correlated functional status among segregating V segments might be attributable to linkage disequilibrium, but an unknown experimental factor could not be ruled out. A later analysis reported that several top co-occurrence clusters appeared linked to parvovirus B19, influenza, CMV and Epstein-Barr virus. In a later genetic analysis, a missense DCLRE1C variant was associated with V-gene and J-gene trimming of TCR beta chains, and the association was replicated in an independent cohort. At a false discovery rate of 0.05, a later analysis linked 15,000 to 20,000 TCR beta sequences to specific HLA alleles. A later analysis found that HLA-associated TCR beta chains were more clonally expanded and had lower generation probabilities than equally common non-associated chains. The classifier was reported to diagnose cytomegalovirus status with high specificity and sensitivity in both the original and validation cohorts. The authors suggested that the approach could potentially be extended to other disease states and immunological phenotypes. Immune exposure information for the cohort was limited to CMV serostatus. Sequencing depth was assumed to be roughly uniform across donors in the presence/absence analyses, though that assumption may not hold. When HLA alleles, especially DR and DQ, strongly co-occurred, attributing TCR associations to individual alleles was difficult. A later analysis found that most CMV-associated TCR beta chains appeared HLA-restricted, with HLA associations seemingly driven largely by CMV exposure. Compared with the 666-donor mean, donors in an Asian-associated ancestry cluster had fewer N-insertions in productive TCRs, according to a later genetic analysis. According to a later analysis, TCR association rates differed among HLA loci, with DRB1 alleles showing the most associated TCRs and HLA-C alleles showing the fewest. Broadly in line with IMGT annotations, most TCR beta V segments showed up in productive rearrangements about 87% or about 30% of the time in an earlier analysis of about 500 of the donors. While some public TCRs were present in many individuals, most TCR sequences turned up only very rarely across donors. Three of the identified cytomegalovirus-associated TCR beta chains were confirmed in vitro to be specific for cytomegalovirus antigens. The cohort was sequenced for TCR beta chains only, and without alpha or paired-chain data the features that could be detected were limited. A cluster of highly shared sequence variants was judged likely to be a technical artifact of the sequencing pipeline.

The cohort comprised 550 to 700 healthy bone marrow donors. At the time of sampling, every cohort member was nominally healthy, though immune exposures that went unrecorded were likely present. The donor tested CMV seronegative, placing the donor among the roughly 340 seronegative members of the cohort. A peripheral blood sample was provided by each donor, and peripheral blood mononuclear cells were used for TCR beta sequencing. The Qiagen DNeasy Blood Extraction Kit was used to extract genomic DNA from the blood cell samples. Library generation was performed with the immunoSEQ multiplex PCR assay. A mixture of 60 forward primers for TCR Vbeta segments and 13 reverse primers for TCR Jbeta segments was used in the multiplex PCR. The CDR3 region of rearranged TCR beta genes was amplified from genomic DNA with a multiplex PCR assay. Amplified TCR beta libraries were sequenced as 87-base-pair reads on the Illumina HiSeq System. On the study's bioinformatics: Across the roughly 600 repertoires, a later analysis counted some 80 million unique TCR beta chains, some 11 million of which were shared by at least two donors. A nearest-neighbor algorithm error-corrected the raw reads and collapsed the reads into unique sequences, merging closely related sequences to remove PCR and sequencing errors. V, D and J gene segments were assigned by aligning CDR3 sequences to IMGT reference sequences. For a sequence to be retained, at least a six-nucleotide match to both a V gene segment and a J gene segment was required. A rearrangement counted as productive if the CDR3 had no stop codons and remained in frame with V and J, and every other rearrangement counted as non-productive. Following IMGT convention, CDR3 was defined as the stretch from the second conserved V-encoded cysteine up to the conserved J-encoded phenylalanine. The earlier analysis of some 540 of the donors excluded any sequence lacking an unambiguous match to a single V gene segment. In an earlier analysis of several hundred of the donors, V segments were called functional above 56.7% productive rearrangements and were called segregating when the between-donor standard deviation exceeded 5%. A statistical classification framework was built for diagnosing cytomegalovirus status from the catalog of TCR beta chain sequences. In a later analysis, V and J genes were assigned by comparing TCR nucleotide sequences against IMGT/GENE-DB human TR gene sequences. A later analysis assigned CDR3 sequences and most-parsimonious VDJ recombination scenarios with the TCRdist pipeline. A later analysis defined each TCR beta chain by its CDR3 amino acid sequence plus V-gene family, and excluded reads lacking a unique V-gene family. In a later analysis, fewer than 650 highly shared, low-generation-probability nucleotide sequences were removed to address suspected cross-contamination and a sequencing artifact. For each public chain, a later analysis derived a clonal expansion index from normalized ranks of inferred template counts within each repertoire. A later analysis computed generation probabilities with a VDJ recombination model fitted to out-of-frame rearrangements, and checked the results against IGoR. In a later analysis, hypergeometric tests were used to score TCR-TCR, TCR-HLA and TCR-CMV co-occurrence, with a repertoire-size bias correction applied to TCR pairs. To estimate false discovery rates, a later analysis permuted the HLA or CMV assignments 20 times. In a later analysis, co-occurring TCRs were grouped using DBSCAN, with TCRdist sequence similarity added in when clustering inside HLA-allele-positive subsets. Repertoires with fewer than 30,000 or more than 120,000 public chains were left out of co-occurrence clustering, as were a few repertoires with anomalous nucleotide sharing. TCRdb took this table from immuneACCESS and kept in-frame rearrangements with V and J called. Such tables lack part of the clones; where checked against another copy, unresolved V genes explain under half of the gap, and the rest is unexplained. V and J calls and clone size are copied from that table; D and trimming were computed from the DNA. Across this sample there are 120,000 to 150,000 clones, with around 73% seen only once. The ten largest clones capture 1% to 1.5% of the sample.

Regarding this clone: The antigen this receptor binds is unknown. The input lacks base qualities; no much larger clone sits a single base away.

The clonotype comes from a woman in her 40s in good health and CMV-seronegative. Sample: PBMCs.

In nucleotide form, the sequence is TGTGCCAGCAGTGAACTGATCGTGGGGAGCAGCAATCAGCCCCAGCATTTT. Its translation is CASSELIVGSSNQPQHF. Here the chain combines TRBV2 and TRBJ1-5, with the D gene not clear enough to name. V gives up 2 bases and J gives up 1 base, and the segment between their germline ends measures 15 bases. The CDR3 numbers 17 residues from cysteine through phenylalanine. The entry retains the CDR3 DNA only, 51 bases that are in frame from base 1. The germline V gene gives CDR1 as SNHLY and CDR2 as FYNNEI.